Each of the 16 T cell receptor beta chains below was sequenced from the same sample in a study of blood T cells in healthy people across ages. It was with a sample-barcoded 5' primer and a J-beta primer mix that a second PCR of roughly 7 to 12 cycles was run. TCRdb reprocessed the 5' RACE reads via MiXCR and lists one record per CDR3 protein. Here the sample spans about 900,000 distinct CDR3 sequences, under 50% being singletons. Sample: blood. All receptors come from a man aged 25 to 40 in good health.

The V call is TRBV30, the J call TRBJ2-7; 8 bases fit TRBD2. Looked up from germline, CDR1 is GTSNPN and CDR2 is SVGIG (reference sequence). The CDR3 covers 15 residues. V lost 2 bases to trimming and J lost 3 bases; unmatched junction nucleotides: 9. The CDR3 region is CAWSPPGAGDYEQYF. The CDR3 DNA sequence: TGTGCCTGGAGTCCTCCGGGAGCGGGGGACTACGAGCAGTACTTC.

V gene TRBV4-2 combines with J gene TRBJ1-1; maybe TRBD1 (6 bases). Trimming shortened V by 2 bases and J by 0 bases, and 16 bases separated the two germline ends. Looked up from germline, CDR1 is LGHNA and CDR2 is YNFKEQ. CDR3 length equals 17 residues. The CDR3 loop is CASSQRDTIGLNTEAFF. CDR3 DNA: TGTGCCAGCAGCCAAAGGGACACGATCGGGCTGAACACTGAAGCTTTCTTT.

The chain carries TRBV4-3 and TRBJ2-1; D ambiguous. Trimming stripped 0 bases from V and 8 bases from J, with 14 bases between. In germline, CDR1 is LGHNA, CDR2 YSLEER. This CDR3 region has 15 residues. The chain's CDR3 is CASSQDRRVVDEQFF. CDR3 sequence (DNA): TGCGCCAGCAGCCAAGATCGAAGGGTCGTCGATGAGCAGTTCTTC.

This chain joins TRBV5-1 and TRBJ2-1, with 8 bases aligning to TRBD2. V shed 0 bases and J 0 bases; nucleotides not matched to a gene: 8. The CDR3 length is 18 residues. Looked up from germline, CDR1 is SGHRS and CDR2 is YFSETQ. CDR3 residues: CASSLVSGGLSSYNEQFF. The CDR3 nucleotides read TGCGCCAGCAGCTTGGTCAGCGGGGGCCTGAGCTCCTACAATGAGCAGTTCTTC.

The rearrangement uses TRBV10-3 and TRBJ1-1; 9 bases agree with TRBD1. The J segment lost 6 bases and the V segment lost 0 bases, leaving 8 bases of the junction unmatched. The CDR3 is made up of 16 amino acids. Germline lookup yields CDR1 ENHRY and CDR2 SYGVKD. CDR3 sequence reads: CAISESFGGQGSEAFF. The CDR3 nucleotides read TGTGCCATCAGTGAGTCGTTTGGGGGACAGGGCTCTGAAGCTTTCTTT.

This clonotype was found a few times. This chain uses TRBV4-1 with TRBJ2-7; D gene unclear. CDR3 length: 14 residues. CDR1 and CDR2 (germline): MGHRA, YSYEKL. Between the trimmed V and J ends, which lost 2 bases and 2 bases, there was a span of 10 bases. CDR3 loop: CASSQPTETYEQYF. CDR3 DNA: TGCGCCAGCAGCCAACCGACTGAGACCTACGAGCAGTACTTC.

The chain carries TRBV5-1 and TRBJ2-4; either TRBD1 or TRBD2 may fit D (5 bases each). Germline values: CDR1 SGHRS, CDR2 YFSETQ. V lost 0 bases and J 13 bases, leaving 14 bases between the germline ends. This CDR3 spans 13 amino acids. Here the CDR3 reads CASSLEQQGEQYF. CDR3 nucleotide sequence: TGCGCCAGCAGCTTGGAACAGCAGGGAGAGCAGTACTTC.

The CDR3: CASSLRDGLTDTQYF. DNA of the CDR3: TGTGCCAGCAGTTTAAGGGACGGCCTCACAGATACGCAGTATTTT. J is TRBJ2-3 and V is TRBV28, with D perhaps assigned TRBD1 or TRBD2 (5 bases each). Looked up from germline, CDR1 is MDHEN and CDR2 is SYDVKM. V was cut by 2 bases and J by 2 bases, with 11 bases left in between. This CDR3 is 15 amino acids long.

The chain recombines TRBV20-1 with TRBJ2-2, with TRBD2 matching 12 bases. The CDR3 covers 16 residues. Trimming removed 6 bases from V and 1 base from J; junction bases left unmatched: 6. The germline V gene has CDR1 DFQATT and CDR2 SNEGSKA (reference sequence). This CDR3 is CSAPPLAGGNTGELFF. The CDR3, as DNA: TGCAGTGCACCACCACTAGCGGGGGGGAACACCGGGGAGCTGTTTTTT.

The CDR3 sequence: CASSTTSGGYNEQFF. The CDR3 DNA reads as TGCGCCAGCAGCACAACTAGCGGGGGCTACAATGAGCAGTTCTTC. The chain has TRBV5-1 and TRBJ2-1; 11 bases fit TRBD2. There are 15 residues in the CDR3. Germline V gene data show CDR1 as SGHRS and CDR2 as YFSETQ. Losses at the gene ends were 4 bases for V and 3 bases for J; bases not matched to a gene: 3. The full variable domain, with the rest looked up from reference TRBV5-1 and TRBJ2-1, is KAGVTQTPRYLIKTRGQQVTLSCSPISGHRSVSWYQQTPGQGLQFLFEYFSETQRNKGNFPGRFSGRQFSNSRSEMNVSTLELGDSALYLCASSTTSGGYNEQFFGPGTRLTVL.

The chain recombines TRBV28 with TRBJ2-3; D gene ambiguous. The germline V gene encodes CDR1 MDHEN and CDR2 SYDVKM. The CDR3 extends over 14 amino acids. Trimming took off 6 bases at V and 0 bases at J, with 10 bases between the two ends. This chain's CDR3 is CASRSAISTDTQYF. CDR3 DNA sequence: TGTGCCAGCAGATCCGCAATTAGCACAGATACGCAGTATTTT. Complete variable domain (other parts from reference TRBV28 and TRBJ2-3): DVKVTQSSRYLVKRTGEKVFLECVQDMDHENMFWYRQDPGLGLRLIYFSYDVKMKEKGDIPEGYSVSREKKERFSLILESASTNQTSMYLCASRSAISTDTQYFGPGTRLTVL.

The V call is TRBV11-1, the J call TRBJ2-7; weak D call: TRBD2 (6 bases). Germline CDR1 reads SGHAT; CDR2 reads FQDESV (reference sequence). The length of the CDR3 is 14 residues. Trimming took off 1 base at V and 6 bases at J, with 13 bases between the two ends. The CDR3, as DNA: TGTGCCAGCAGCTTAGTGGTTGGAGGGTGCGAGCAGTACTTC. It translates to CASSLVVGGCEQYF.

This clonotype appeared a few times. The chain has TRBV7-2 and TRBJ2-5, with D perhaps matching TRBD1 or TRBD2 (5 bases each). Per the germline V gene, CDR1 is SGHTA and CDR2 is FQGNSA. V was pared by 4 bases and J by 9 bases, with 24 bases between. The CDR3 is 16 amino acids. The CDR3 nucleotides are TGTGCCAGCAGCTCCCCGACCATTCAGGGCCCCGGGGCCCAGTACTTC. This codes for CASSSPTIQGPGAQYF.

V usage is TRBV2 and J usage is TRBJ2-1, with D possibly TRBD1 on 5 matching bases. The V and J ends lost 7 bases and 6 bases respectively, with 7 bases between them. Germline CDR1 and CDR2: SNHLY and FYNNEI. This CDR3 has 11 residues. CDR3 in DNA: TGTGCCAGCACCCAGGGCAATGAGCAGTTCTTC. It specifies CASTQGNEQFF.

This clonotype was picked up a small number of times. The chain is built from TRBV7-2 and TRBJ1-6; perhaps TRBD1 as D (6 bases). With 2 bases removed from V and 10 bases from J, the gap between germline ends came to 12 bases. Germline V CDR1 and CDR2: SGHTA, FQGNSA. The CDR3 totals 14 residues. The CDR3 nucleotides read TGTGCCAGCAGCTTAACAGGGCAGGAATCACCCCTCCACTTT. Translating it yields CASSLTGQESPLHF.

The rearrangement joins TRBV7-8 to TRBJ1-3; 7 positions agree with TRBD1. With V trimmed by 5 bases and J by 2 bases, 9 bases remained unmatched. The CDR3 runs to 16 residues. CDR1 and CDR2 from the germline V gene are SGHVS and FQNEAQ. CDR3 nucleotide sequence: TGTGCCAGCAGCCCAGGGGGAGGGGCCGCTGGAAACACCATATATTTT. Its protein product is CASSPGGGAAGNTIYF.